The sequence of this TCR beta chain was determined in a study of cytomegalovirus exposure and HLA in healthy donors. Vbeta (60) and Jbeta (13) primers were used in the PCR. Sequenced by immunoSEQ multiplex PCR; TCRdb stores in-frame clones only, minus some. The repertoire includes about 190,000 clones, around four fifths of them detected once, and about 0.8% sits in the top ten. Study results and caveats: According to reports, the classifier identified cytomegalovirus status with high specificity and sensitivity.

Details on this clone: Its antigen is unidentified.

Sequenced: PBMCs. The clonotype comes from a woman between 18 and 30 years old in good health and CMV-seronegative.

The DNA of the CDR3 is TGCGCCAGCAGCTTGGTCGGGATCTCCTACGAGCAGTACTTC. It is translated as CASSLVGISYEQYF. This chain uses TRBV5-1 with TRBJ2-7; a possible D gene is TRBD2 (5 bases). Between the trimmed V and J ends, which lost 0 bases and 0 bases, there was a span of 7 bases. The V gene's germline CDR1 is SGHRS and CDR2 YFSETQ. There are 14 residues in the CDR3.